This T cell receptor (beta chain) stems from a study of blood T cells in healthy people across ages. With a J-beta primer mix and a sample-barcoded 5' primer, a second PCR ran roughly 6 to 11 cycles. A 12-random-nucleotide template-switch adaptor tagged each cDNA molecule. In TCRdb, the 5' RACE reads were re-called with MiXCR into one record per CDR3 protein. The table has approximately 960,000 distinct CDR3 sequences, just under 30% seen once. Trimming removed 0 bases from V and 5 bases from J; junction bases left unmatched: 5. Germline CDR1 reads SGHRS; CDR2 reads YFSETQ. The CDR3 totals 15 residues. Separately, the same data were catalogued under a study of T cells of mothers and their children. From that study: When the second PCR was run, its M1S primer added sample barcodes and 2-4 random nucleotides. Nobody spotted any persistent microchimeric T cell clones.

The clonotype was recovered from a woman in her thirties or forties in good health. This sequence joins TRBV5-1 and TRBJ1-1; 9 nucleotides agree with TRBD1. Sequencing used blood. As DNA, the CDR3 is TGCGCCAGCAGCTTGGAGGGACAGGGATGGACTGAAGCTTTCTTT. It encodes CASSLEGQGWTEAFF.